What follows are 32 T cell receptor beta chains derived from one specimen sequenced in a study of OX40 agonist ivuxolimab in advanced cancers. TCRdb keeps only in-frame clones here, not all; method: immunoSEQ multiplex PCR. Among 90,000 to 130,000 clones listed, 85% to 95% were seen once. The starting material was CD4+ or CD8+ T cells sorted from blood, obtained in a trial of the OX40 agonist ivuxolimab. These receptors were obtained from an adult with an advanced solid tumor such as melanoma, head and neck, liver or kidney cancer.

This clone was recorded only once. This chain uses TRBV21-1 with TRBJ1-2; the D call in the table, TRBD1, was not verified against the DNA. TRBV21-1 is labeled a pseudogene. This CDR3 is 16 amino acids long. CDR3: CASSKEVTGGIYGYTF. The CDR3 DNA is TGTGCCAGCAGCAAAGAGGTGACAGGGGGAATTTATGGCTACACCTTC.

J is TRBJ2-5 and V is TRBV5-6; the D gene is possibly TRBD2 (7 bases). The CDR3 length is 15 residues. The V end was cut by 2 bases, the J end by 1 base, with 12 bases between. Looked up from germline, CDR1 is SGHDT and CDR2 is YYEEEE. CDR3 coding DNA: TGTGCCAGCAGCTTCTCGGGGGGCCTCCAAGAGACCCAGTACTTC. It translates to CASSFSGGLQETQYF. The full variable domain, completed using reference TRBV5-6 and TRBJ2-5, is DAGVTQSPTHLIKTRGQQVTLRCSPKSGHDTVSWYQQALGQGPQFIFQYYEEEERQRGNFPDRFSGHQFPNYSSELNVNALLLGDSALYLCASSFSGGLQETQYFGPGTRLLVL.

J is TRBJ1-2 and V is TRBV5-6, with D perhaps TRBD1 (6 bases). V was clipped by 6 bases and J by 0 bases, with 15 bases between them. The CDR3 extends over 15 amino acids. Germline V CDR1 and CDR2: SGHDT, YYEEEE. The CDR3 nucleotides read TGTGCCAGCATAAAACAGGGCCCGGCTAACTATGGCTACACCTTC. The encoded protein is CASIKQGPANYGYTF.

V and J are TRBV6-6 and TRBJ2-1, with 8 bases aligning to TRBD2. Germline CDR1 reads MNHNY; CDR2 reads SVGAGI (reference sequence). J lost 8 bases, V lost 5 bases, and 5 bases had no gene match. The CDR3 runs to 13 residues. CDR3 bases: TGTGCCAGCAGTCTCGGACTAGCCTATGAGCAGTTCTTC. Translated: CASSLGLAYEQFF.

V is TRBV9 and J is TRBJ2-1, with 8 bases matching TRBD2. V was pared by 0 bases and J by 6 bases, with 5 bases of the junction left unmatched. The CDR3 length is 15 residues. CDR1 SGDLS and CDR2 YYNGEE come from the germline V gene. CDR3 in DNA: TGTGCCAGCAGCGTAGTAGGGACTAGTTCCAATGAGCAGTTCTTC. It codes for CASSVVGTSSNEQFF.

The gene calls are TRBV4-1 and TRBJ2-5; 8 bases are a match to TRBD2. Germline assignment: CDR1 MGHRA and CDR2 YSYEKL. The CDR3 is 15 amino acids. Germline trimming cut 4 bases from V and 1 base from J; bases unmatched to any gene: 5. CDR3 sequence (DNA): TGCGCCAGCAGCCCCCCGGGGGGGTCCCAAGAGACCCAGTACTTC. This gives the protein CASSPPGGSQETQYF.

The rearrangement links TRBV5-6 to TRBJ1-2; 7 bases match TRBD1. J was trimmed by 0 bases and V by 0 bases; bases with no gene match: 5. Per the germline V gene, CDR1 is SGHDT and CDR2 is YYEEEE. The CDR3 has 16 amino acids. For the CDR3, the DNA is TGTGCCAGCAGCTTGGAGGGGGCGTTAGCTAACTATGGCTACACCTTC. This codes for CASSLEGALANYGYTF.

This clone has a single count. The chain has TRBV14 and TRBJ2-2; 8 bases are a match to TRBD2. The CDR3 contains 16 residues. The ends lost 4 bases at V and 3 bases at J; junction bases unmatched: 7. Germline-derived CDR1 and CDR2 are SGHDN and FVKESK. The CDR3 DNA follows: TGTGCCAGCAGCCTTCGGGAGGGCCTAGACACCGGGGAGCTGTTTTTT. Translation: CASSLREGLDTGELFF.

The CDR3 sequence: CASSLVAGGVAYNEQFF. CDR3 coding DNA: TGTGCCAGCAGCTTGGTCGCGGGAGGAGTAGCCTACAATGAGCAGTTCTTC. V and J are TRBV5-6 and TRBJ2-1, with 8 bases aligning to TRBD2. Trimming cost V 0 bases and J 2 bases; bases outside gene matches: 7. Germline V gene data show CDR1 as SGHDT and CDR2 as YYEEEE. The CDR3 sequence is 17 residues long.

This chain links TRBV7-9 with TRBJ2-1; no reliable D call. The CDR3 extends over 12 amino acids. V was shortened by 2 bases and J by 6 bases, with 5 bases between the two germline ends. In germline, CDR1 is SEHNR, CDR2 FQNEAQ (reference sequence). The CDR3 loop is CASSLTGNEQFF. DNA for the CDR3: TGTGCCAGCAGCTTAACTGGCAATGAGCAGTTCTTC.

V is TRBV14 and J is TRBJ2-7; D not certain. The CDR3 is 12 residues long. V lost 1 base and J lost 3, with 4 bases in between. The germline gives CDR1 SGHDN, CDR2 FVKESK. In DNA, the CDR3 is TGTGCCAGCAGCCAAGGGCGCTACGAGCAGTACTTC. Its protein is CASSQGRYEQYF.

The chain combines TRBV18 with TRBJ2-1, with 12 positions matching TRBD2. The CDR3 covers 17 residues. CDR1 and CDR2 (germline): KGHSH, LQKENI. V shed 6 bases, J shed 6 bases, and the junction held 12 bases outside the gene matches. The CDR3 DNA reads TGTGCCAGCTCCCTGTCTAACCGGACTAGCGGGGTCAATGAGCAGTTCTTC. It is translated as CASSLSNRTSGVNEQFF.

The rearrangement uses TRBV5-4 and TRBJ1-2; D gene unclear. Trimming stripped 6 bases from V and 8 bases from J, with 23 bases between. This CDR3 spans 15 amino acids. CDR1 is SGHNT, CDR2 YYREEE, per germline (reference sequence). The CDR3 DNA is TGTGCCAGCACCGTTCTTGGGGAATCGGTTCTGGGCTACACCTTC. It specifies CASTVLGESVLGYTF. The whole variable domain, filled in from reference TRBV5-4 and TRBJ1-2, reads ETGVTQSPTHLIKTRGQQVTLRCSSQSGHNTVSWYQQALGQGPQFIFQYYREEENGRGNFPPRFSGLQFPNYSSELNVNALELDDSALYLCASTVLGESVLGYTFGSGTRLTVV.

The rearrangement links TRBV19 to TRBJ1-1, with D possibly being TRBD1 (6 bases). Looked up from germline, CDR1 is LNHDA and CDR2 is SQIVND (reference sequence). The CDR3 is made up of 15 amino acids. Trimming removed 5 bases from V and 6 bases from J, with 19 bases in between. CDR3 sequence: CASSAPGRGIAEAFF. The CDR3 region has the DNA TGTGCCAGTAGTGCCCCCGGCAGGGGTATTGCTGAAGCTTTCTTT.

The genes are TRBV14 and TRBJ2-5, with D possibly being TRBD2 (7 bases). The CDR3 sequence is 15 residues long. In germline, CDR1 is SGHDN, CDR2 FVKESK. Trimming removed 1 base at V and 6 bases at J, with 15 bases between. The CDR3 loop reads CASSQGTRGEQTQYF. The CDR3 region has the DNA TGTGCCAGCAGCCAAGGGACTAGGGGGGAGCAGACCCAGTACTTC. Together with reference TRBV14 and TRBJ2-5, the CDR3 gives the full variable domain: EAGVTQFPSHSVIEKGQTVTLRCDPISGHDNLYWYRRVMGKEIKFLLHFVKESKQDESGMPNNRFLAERTGGTYSTLKVQPAELEDSGVYFCASSQGTRGEQTQYFGPGTRLLVL.

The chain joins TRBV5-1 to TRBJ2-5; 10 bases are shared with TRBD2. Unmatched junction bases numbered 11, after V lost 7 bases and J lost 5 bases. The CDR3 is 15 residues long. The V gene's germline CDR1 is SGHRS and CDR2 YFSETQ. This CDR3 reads CASGSGRANLETQYF. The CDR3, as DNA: TGCGCCAGCGGAAGCGGGAGGGCCAATCTGGAGACCCAGTACTTC.

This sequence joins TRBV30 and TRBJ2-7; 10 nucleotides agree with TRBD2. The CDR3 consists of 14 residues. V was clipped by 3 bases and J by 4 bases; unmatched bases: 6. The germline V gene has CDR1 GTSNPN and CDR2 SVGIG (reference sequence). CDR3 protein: CAWSPGLAAYEQYF. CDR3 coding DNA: TGTGCCTGGAGCCCAGGACTAGCGGCGTACGAGCAGTACTTC.

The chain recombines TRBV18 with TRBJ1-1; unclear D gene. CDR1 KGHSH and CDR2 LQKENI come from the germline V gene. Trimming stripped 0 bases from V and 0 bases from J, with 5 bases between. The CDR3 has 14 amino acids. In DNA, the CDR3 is TGTGCCAGCTCACCACCCCCGATGAACACTGAAGCTTTCTTT. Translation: CASSPPPMNTEAFF. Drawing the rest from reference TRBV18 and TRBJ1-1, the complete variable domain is NAGVMQNPRHLVRRRGQEARLRCSPMKGHSHVYWYRQLPEEGLKFMVYLQKENIIDESGMPKERFSAEFPKEGPSILRIQQVVRGDSAAYFCASSPPPMNTEAFFGQGTRLTVV.

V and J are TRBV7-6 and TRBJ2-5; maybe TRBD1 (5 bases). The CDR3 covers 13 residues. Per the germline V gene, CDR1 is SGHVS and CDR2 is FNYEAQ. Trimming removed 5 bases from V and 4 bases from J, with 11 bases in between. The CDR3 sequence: CASSPGQGETQYF. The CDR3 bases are TGTGCCAGCAGCCCAGGGCAGGGAGAGACCCAGTACTTC.

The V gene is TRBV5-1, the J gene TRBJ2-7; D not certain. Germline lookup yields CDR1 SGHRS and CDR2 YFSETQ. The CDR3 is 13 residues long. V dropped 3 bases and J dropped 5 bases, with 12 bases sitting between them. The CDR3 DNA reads TGCGCCAGCAGCTCCGAGGCTAGGAACGAGCAGTACTTC. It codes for CASSSEARNEQYF.

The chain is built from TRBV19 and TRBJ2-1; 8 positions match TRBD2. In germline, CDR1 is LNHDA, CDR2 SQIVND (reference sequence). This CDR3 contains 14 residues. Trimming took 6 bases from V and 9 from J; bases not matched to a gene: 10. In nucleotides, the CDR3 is TGTGCCAGTAGGAGAAGCGGGAGCACCGGTGAGCAGTTCTTC. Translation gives CASRRSGSTGEQFF. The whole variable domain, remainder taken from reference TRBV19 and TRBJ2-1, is DGGITQSPKYLFRKEGQNVTLSCEQNLNHDAMYWYRQDPGQGLRLIYYSQIVNDFQKGDIAEGYSVSREKKESFPLTVTSAQKNPTAFYLCASRRSGSTGEQFFGPGTRLTVL.

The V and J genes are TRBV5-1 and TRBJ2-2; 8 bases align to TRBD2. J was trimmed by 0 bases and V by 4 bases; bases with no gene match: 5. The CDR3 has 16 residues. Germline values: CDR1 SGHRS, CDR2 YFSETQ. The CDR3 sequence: CASSGAGVSNTGELFF. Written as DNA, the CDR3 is TGCGCCAGCAGCGGAGCGGGAGTATCGAACACCGGGGAGCTGTTTTTT.

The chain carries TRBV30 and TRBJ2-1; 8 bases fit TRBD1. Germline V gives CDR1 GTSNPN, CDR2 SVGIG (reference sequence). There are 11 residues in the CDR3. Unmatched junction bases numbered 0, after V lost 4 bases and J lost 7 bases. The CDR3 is CAWNRGNEQFF. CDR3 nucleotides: TGTGCCTGGAACAGGGGGAATGAGCAGTTCTTC.

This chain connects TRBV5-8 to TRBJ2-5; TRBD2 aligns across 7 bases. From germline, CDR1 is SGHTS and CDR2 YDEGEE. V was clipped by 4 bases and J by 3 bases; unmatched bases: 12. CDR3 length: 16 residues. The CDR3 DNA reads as TGTGCCAGCAGCCCACCTTTTGGGGGGGTGGAAGAGACCCAGTACTTC. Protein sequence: CASSPPFGGVEETQYF.

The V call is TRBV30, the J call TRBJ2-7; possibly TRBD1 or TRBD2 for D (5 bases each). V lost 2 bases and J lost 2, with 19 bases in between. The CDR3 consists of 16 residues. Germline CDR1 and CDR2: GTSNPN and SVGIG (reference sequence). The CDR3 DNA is TGTGCCTGGAGTCCAAGATGGGACGGCATCCCCTACGAGCAGTACTTC. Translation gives CAWSPRWDGIPYEQYF.

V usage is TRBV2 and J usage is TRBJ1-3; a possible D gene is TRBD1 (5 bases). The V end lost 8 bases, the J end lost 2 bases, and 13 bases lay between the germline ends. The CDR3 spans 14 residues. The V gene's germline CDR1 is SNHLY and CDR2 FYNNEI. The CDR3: CASHGGRPGNTIYF. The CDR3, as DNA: TGTGCCAGCCACGGGGGACGTCCTGGAAACACCATATATTTT.

CDR3: CASRGSDEQYF. CDR3 nucleotide sequence: TGTGCCAGCAGAGGATCTGACGAGCAGTACTTC. The chain recombines TRBV9 with TRBJ2-7; D unclear. This CDR3 comprises 11 residues. Deletions cut 5 bases from V and 5 bases from J, with 8 bases between. In germline, CDR1 is SGDLS, CDR2 YYNGEE.

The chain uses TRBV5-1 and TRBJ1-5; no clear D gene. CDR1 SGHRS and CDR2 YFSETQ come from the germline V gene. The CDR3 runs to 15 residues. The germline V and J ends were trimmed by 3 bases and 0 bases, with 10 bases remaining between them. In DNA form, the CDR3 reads TGCGCCAGCAGCTCCGACGGATATAGCAATCAGCCCCAGCATTTT. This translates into CASSSDGYSNQPQHF.

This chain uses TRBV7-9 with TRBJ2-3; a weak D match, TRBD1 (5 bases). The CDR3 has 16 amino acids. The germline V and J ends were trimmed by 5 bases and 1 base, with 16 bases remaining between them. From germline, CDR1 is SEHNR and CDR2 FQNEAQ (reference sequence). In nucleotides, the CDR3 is TGTGCCAGCAGCGTGGGTCTTCTAGGGGGCACAGATACGCAGTATTTT. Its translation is CASSVGLLGGTDTQYF.

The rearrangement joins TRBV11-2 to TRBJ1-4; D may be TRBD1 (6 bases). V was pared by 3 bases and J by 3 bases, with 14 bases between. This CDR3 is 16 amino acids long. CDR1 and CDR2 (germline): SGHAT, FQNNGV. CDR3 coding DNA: TGTGCCAGCAGCTTGGGGGGGGCGTCGGCTAATGAAAAACTGTTTTTT. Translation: CASSLGGASANEKLFF.

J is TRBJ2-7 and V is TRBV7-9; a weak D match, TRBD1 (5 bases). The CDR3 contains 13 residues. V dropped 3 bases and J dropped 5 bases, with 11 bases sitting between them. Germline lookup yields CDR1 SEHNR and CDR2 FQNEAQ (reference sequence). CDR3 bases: TGTGCCAGCAGCTTGTCCCAGGGCCACGAGCAGTACTTC. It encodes CASSLSQGHEQYF.

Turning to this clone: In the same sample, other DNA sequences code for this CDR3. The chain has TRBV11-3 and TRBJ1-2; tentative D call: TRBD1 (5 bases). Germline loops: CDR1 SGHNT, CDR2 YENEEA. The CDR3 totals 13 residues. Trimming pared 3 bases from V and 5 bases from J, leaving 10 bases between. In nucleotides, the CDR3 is TGTGCCAGCAGCTTTGACCGGGGGTATGGCTACACCTTC. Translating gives CASSFDRGYGYTF.